The 13 T cell receptor beta chains given below trace back to one sample, sequenced in a study of CD8 T cells in ankylosing spondylitis. Study findings and constraints: Ankylosing spondylitis blood appeared to be characterized by a TCR beta motif of eight highly homologous variants.

TCRdb recomputed calls from the 5' RACE reads with MiXCR, one row per CDR3 protein. The top ten clones hold 16% of a sample with about 420,000 distinct CDR3 sequences, approximately 20% of them seen once. These receptors have no identified antigens. The sequenced sample consisted of blood, either unsorted or a sorted T cell fraction (not recorded which). These receptors were collected from a male donor with ankylosing spondylitis.

This clonotype was observed a handful of times. The chain uses TRBV4-1 and TRBJ2-1; TRBD2 might be the D (6 bases). Germline V CDR1 and CDR2: MGHRA, YSYEKL. This CDR3 comprises 12 residues. V lost 5 bases, J lost 8 bases, and 10 bases lay in between. This CDR3 reads CASSFRRDEQFF. CDR3 DNA: TGCGCCAGCAGCTTTCGGAGGGATGAGCAGTTCTTC.

This clonotype showed up just a few times. The V call is TRBV6-2 or TRBV6-3, the J call TRBJ2-7; D unresolved. Trimming took 0 bases from V and 3 from J, leaving 6 bases between them. CDR3 size: 13 residues. Germline CDR1 and CDR2: MNHEY and SVGEGT. CDR3 DNA: TGTGCCAGCAGTTACTCGCGCAGCTACGAGCAGTACTTC. Translated: CASSYSRSYEQYF.

The V call is TRBV18, the J call TRBJ2-6; 7 bases fit TRBD1. The CDR3 totals 16 residues. CDR1 KGHSH and CDR2 LQKENI come from the germline V gene. The trim removed 6 bases at V and 1 base at J, leaving 6 bases unmatched. CDR3 in DNA: TGTGCCAGCTCCCGTACAGGGGAATCTGGGGCCAACGTCCTGACTTTC. It encodes CASSRTGESGANVLTF.

This clonotype came up a few times. This rearrangement joins TRBV28 to TRBJ1-6, with D maybe TRBD1 (6 bases). Trimming cost V 4 bases and J 6 bases, with 10 bases left between them. The CDR3 loop spans 14 amino acids. Germline V gene sequence: CDR1 MDHEN, CDR2 SYDVKM. CDR3 sequence: CASSSQGFNSPLHF. In DNA form, the CDR3 reads TGTGCCAGCAGTTCACAGGGTTTTAATTCACCCCTCCACTTT. The full variable domain, in which reference TRBV28 and TRBJ1-6 provide the parts outside the CDR3, is DVKVTQSSRYLVKRTGEKVFLECVQDMDHENMFWYRQDPGLGLRLIYFSYDVKMKEKGDIPEGYSVSREKKERFSLILESASTNQTSMYLCASSSQGFNSPLHFGNGTRLTVT.

The J gene is TRBJ2-3, the V gene TRBV6-1; no clear D. V shed 7 bases and J shed 6 bases, with 14 bases lying between them. CDR3 length equals 13 residues. The germline V gene has CDR1 MNHNS and CDR2 SASEGT. Here the CDR3 DNA reads TGTGCCAGCACCTCCCCGGGCGCGGATACGCAGTATTTT. The encoded protein is CASTSPGADTQYF.

CDR3 nucleotide sequence: TGTGCCAGCAGCAAAGGTGGGGGCACTGAAGCTTTCTTT. Protein product: CASSKGGGTEAFF. The rearrangement joins TRBV21-1 to TRBJ1-1; no DNA check was done on the table's D call, TRBD1. TRBV21-1 is marked as a pseudogene. This CDR3 has 13 amino acids.

This clonotype occurred a few times. V gene TRBV3-1 combines with J gene TRBJ1-4, with 7 nucleotides matching TRBD1. Germline V CDR1 and CDR2: LGHDT, YNNKEL (reference sequence). The CDR3 is made up of 12 amino acids. V gave up 4 bases and J gave up 11 bases; unmatched junction bases: 4. CDR3 in amino acids: CASSPTGFKLFF. The CDR3 nucleotides read TGTGCCAGCAGCCCGACAGGGTTCAAACTGTTTTTT.

The rearrangement joins TRBV7-6 to TRBJ2-1; unclear D gene. Trimming pared 8 bases from V and 0 bases from J, leaving 20 bases between. The germline CDR1 and CDR2 sequences are SGHVS and FNYEAQ. CDR3 size: 17 residues. Here the CDR3 DNA reads TGTGCCAGCCTACCCCTACCTGAGCCTAGCTCCTACAATGAGCAGTTCTTC. Protein sequence: CASLPLPEPSSYNEQFF.

This clonotype has only a few counts. V usage is TRBV19 and J usage is TRBJ2-2; D is unresolved. V was trimmed by 8 bases and J by 6 bases, leaving 10 bases between them. Per the germline V gene, CDR1 is LNHDA and CDR2 is SQIVND (reference sequence). The CDR3 is 12 amino acids. CDR3 sequence (DNA): TGTGCCAGTGCAGGTTGGTCCGGGGAGCTGTTTTTT. It yields the protein CASAGWSGELFF.

The CDR3 region is CSVEEGLVGDTQYF. CDR3 bases: TGCAGCGTTGAAGAGGGACTAGTGGGAGATACGCAGTATTTT. The V and J genes are TRBV29-1 and TRBJ2-3; 8 nucleotides align to TRBD2. Germline V gene data show CDR1 as SQVTM and CDR2 as ANQGSEA. V shed 0 bases and J 5 bases; nucleotides not matched to a gene: 4. The CDR3 has 14 residues.

J is TRBJ2-1 and V is TRBV5-1; D possibly uses TRBD1 or TRBD2 (5 bases each). The CDR3 length is 12 residues. Germline V gene sequence: CDR1 SGHRS, CDR2 YFSETQ. The V and J ends lost 4 bases and 10 bases respectively, with 12 bases between them. Here the CDR3 reads CASSNQGREQFF. CDR3 coding DNA: TGCGCCAGCAGCAATCAGGGACGGGAGCAGTTCTTC.

This clonotype appeared a few times. The rearrangement uses TRBV2 and TRBJ2-7, with 9 bases matching TRBD1. The CDR3 sequence is 14 residues long. Looked up from germline, CDR1 is SNHLY and CDR2 is FYNNEI. The V segment lost 5 bases and the J segment 6 bases; nucleotides outside the gene matches: 8. Written as DNA, the CDR3 is TGTGCCAGCAGTTCCGGGACAGGGACCGGCGAGCAGTACTTC. It yields the protein CASSSGTGTGEQYF.

This clonotype was seen many times. The CDR3 nucleotides read TGTGCCAGCAGTCCCGGAACTAACAATGAGCAGTTCTTC. This codes for CASSPGTNNEQFF. V is TRBV2 and J is TRBJ2-1; D call uncertain. V was trimmed by 5 bases and J by 5 bases, leaving 10 bases between them. Germline V gives CDR1 SNHLY, CDR2 FYNNEI. The CDR3 sequence is 13 residues long.